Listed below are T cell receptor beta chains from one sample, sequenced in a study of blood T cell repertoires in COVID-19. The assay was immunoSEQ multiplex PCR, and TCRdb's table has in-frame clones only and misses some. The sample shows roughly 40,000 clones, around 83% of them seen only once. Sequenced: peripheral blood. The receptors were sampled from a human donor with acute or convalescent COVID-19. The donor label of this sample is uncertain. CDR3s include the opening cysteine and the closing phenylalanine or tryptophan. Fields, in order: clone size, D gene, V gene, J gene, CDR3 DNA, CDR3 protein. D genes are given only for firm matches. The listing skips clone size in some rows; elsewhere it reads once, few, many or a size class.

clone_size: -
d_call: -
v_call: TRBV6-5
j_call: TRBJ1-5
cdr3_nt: TGTGCCAGCAGGAAGGACAGATTTAGCAATCAGCCCCAGCATTTT
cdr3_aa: CASRKDRFSNQPQHF

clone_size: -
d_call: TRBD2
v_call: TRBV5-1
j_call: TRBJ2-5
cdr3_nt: TGCGCCAGCAAGGCCGGTAGCGGGACAGAGACCCAGTACTTC
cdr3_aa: CASKAGSGTETQYF

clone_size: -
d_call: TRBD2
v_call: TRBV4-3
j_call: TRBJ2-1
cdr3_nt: TGCGCCAGCAGCCAAGAACTAGCGGGGAGTGGTGAGCAGTTCTTC
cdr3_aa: CASSQELAGSGEQFF

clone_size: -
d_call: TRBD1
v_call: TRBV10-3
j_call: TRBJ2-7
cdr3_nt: TGTGCCATCTGCCAACAGGGGGGAGACGAGCAGTACTTC
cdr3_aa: CAICQQGGDEQYF

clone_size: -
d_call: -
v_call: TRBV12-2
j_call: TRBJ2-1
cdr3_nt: TGTGCAAGTCGCTTAGCGCTAAGTAGTAGGCTAGCGAACAATGAGCAGTTCTTC
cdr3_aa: CASRLALSSRLANNEQFF

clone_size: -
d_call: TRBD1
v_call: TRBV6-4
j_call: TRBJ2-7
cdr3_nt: TGTGCCAGCAGTGAACACAGGGGTTACGAGCAGTACTTC
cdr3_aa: CASSEHRGYEQYF

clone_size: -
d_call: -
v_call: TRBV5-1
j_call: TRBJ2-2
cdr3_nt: TGCGCCAGCAGCTTGGCCGGTCAGGTTAACACCGGGGAGCTGTTTTTT
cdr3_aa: CASSLAGQVNTGELFF

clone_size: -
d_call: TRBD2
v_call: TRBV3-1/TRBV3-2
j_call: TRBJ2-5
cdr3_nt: TGTGCCAGCAGCCAAGATGGACTAGCCCGAGAGACCCAGTACTTC
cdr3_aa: CASSQDGLARETQYF

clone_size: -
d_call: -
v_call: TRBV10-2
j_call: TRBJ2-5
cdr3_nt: TGCGCCAGCAGTGACCCTACCCCCTCGGAGGCCCAGTACTTC
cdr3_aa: CASSDPTPSEAQYF

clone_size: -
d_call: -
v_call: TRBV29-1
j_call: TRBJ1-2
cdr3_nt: TGCAGCGTTGAGGCTTCAGGCTATGGCTACACCTTC
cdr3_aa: CSVEASGYGYTF

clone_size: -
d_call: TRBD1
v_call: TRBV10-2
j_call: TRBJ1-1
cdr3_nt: TGCGCCAGCAGCCATTCACAGGGGACTAGGAACACTGAAGCTTTCTTT
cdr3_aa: CASSHSQGTRNTEAFF

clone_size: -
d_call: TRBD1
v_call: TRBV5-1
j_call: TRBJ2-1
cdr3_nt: TGCGCCAGCAGCGATGGACAGGCGGCCTACAATGAGCAGTTCTTC
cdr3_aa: CASSDGQAAYNEQFF

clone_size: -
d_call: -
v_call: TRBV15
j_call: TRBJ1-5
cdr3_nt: TGTGCCACCAGCAGATCCACAACAGGGCCGACTCAGCCCCAGCATTTT
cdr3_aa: CATSRSTTGPTQPQHF

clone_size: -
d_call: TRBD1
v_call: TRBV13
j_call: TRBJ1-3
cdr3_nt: TGTGCCAGCAGCTTAGGCGGACAGGGTGTTGGAAACACCATATATTTT
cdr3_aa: CASSLGGQGVGNTIYF

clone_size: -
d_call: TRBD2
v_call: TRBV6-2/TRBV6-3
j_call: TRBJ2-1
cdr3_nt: TGTGCCAGCAGCCCTCTTAAGCTAGCGGGGGGGGTTGAGCAGTTCTTC
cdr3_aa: CASSPLKLAGGVEQFF

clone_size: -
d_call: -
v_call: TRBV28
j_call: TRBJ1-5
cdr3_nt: TGTGCCAGCACCGGGGGGGGTGGACAGCCCCAGCATTTT
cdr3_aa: CASTGGGGQPQHF

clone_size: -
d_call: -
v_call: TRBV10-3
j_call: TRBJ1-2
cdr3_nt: TGTGCCATCAGTGAGTCGATGGGCTCATATGGCTACACCTTC
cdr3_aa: CAISESMGSYGYTF

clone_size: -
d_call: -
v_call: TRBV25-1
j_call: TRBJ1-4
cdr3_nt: TGTGCCAGCAGTGAAGGGGGGTTTGATGAAAAACTGTTTTTT
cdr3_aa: CASSEGGFDEKLFF

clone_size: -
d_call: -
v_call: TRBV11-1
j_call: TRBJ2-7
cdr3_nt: TGTGCCAGCAGCTTAACGAGGGTAAGCTCCTACGAGCAGTACTTC
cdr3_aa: CASSLTRVSSYEQYF

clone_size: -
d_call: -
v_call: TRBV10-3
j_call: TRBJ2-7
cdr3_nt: TGTGCCACCGAGCGACTAGTGAACCGATACGAGCAGTACTTC
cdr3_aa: CATERLVNRYEQYF

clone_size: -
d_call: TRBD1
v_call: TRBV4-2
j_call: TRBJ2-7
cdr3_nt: TGTGCCAGCAGCCAAGGCCACGGGACAGGACACCACGAGCAGTACTTC
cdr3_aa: CASSQGHGTGHHEQYF

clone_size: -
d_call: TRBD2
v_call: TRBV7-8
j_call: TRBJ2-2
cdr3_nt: TGTGCCAGCAGCTCGGCAGCGGGGGGGCTCACCGGGGAGCTGTTTTTT
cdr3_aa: CASSSAAGGLTGELFF

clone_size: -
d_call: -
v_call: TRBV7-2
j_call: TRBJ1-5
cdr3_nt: TGTGCCAGCAGCAACACCCTGGGGCCGCCCCAGCATTTT
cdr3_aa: CASSNTLGPPQHF

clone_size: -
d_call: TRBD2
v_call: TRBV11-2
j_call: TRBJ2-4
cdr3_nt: TGTGCCAGCAGTCTAGCGGGGGGGCTCGAAAACATTCAGTACTTC
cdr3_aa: CASSLAGGLENIQYF

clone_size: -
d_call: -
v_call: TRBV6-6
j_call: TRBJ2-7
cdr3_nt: TGTGCCATCGATCCAGGGAATTGGATCTACGAGCAGTACTTC
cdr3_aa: CAIDPGNWIYEQYF

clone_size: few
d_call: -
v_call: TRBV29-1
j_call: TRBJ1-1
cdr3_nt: TGCAGCGTTCTGTCAGGGTTACAAGCTTTCTTT
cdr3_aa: CSVLSGLQAFF

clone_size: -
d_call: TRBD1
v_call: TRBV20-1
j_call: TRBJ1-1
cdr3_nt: TGCAGTGCTAGTTTGGGACAGATGAACACTGAAGCTTTCTTT
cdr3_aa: CSASLGQMNTEAFF

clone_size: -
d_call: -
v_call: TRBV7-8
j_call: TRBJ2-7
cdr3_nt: TGTGCCAGCAGCTTAGTCAGCGTAACCTACGAGCAGTACTTC
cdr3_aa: CASSLVSVTYEQYF